The 14 T cell receptor beta chains listed next were all sequenced from one sample in a study of T cell repertoires in cytomegalovirus infection. Each CDR3 protein gets one entry after TCRdb re-called the reads with MiXCR. The sample records fewer than 550,000 distinct CDR3 sequences, 16% being singletons. Sequencing was performed on CD8+ T cells from PBMCs. The receptors stem from a human donor in good health (CMV status not recorded). Some clones in this sample may be carry-over from other donors' samples.

The DNA of the CDR3 is TGTGCCAGCAGTAGCAGGGGTCCCTCCTACGAGCAGTACTTC. This encodes CASSSRGPSYEQYF. This chain joins TRBV28 and TRBJ2-7; possibly TRBD1 for D (6 bases). CDR1 is MDHEN and CDR2 is SYDVKM in the germline V gene. The CDR3 covers 14 residues. Trimming stripped 5 bases from V and 0 bases from J, with 11 bases between.

The rearrangement uses TRBV20-1 and TRBJ2-2; D may match TRBD1 or TRBD2 (6 bases each). CDR3 length: 13 amino acids. Germline assignment: CDR1 DFQATT and CDR2 SNEGSKA (reference sequence). CDR3 bases: TGCAGAGCCAAGGGGGGCTCCACCGGGGAGCTGTTTTTT. Amino acids: CRAKGGSTGELFF.

The table lists this clonotype with a few counts. This chain uses TRBV6-1 with TRBJ1-4; weak D call: TRBD1 (5 bases). Trimming took off 2 bases at V and 4 bases at J, with 8 bases between the two ends. The CDR3 spans 14 residues. CDR1 is MNHNS, CDR2 SASEGT, per germline. CDR3 coding DNA: TGTGCCAGCAGTGAAAAGGGGCTTAATGAAAAACTGTTTTTT. As protein: CASSEKGLNEKLFF.

Many counts were recorded for this clonotype. This chain uses TRBV7-9 with TRBJ2-5, with unresolved D. This CDR3 comprises 13 residues. The germline gives CDR1 SEHNR, CDR2 FQNEAQ (reference sequence). V was clipped by 1 base and J by 2 bases, with 5 bases between them. CDR3 loop: CASSLGAQETQYF. CDR3 DNA: TGTGCCAGCAGCTTAGGAGCACAAGAGACCCAGTACTTC.

This clonotype has a handful of counts. This sequence joins TRBV2 and TRBJ2-1; D is possibly TRBD1 (6 bases). CDR1 is SNHLY and CDR2 is FYNNEI in the germline V gene. V lost 6 bases and J 6 bases, leaving 18 bases between the germline ends. The CDR3 runs to 15 residues. The CDR3 DNA reads TGTGCCAGCAGCCTCCCTTGGACAGAAGGCAATGAGCAGTTCTTC. Protein: CASSLPWTEGNEQFF.

Many counts were recorded for this clonotype. This sequence joins TRBV11-2 and TRBJ2-5, with D tentatively TRBD1 or TRBD2 (7 bases each). The V gene lost 5 bases and the J gene lost 5 bases, with 18 bases spanning the gap. The CDR3 is made up of 15 amino acids. Germline CDR1 is SGHAT and CDR2 is FQNNGV. This CDR3 is CASSPYNRGGETQYF. As DNA, the CDR3 is TGTGCCAGCAGCCCCTATAACAGGGGAGGGGAGACCCAGTACTTC.

This clonotype was seen more than once but under ten times. The chain employs TRBV9 and TRBJ2-1, with D possibly TRBD1 on 5 matching bases. The CDR3 extends over 14 amino acids. Germline lookup yields CDR1 SGDLS and CDR2 YYNGEE. The V end was cut by 1 base, the J end by 1 base, with 6 bases between. The CDR3 loop reads CASSVQGSYNEQFF. In DNA form, the CDR3 reads TGTGCCAGCAGCGTACAGGGTTCCTACAATGAGCAGTTCTTC.

This clonotype showed up many times. The gene calls are TRBV7-9 and TRBJ1-1; 8 bases fit TRBD1. The CDR3 length is 12 residues. The germline V gene encodes CDR1 SEHNR and CDR2 FQNEAQ (reference sequence). The trim removed 5 bases at V and 7 bases at J, leaving 3 bases unmatched. The chain's CDR3 is CASSDRGFEAFF. CDR3 coding DNA: TGTGCCAGCAGCGACAGGGGCTTTGAAGCTTTCTTT.

In its sample, this clonotype was seen a few times. The rearrangement joins TRBV15 to TRBJ1-2, with TRBD1 identical over 8 bases. V trimming: 0 bases; J trimming: 8 bases; junction bases outside the gene matches: 8. CDR1 and CDR2 (germline): LNHNV, YYDKDF (reference sequence). There are 15 residues in the CDR3. CDR3 DNA: TGTGCCACCAGCAGAGACAGGGGGCAGACTACCGGCTACACCTTC. Amino acid sequence: CATSRDRGQTTGYTF.

This clonotype was picked up many times. This chain links TRBV27 with TRBJ1-1, with 10 bases that match TRBD1. CDR1 and CDR2 from the germline V gene are MNHEY and SMNVEV (reference sequence). The J segment lost 3 bases and the V segment lost 11 bases, leaving 9 bases of the junction unmatched. This CDR3 has 14 amino acids. CDR3: CASKGGTGDTEAFF. CDR3 nucleotide sequence: TGTGCCTCGAAGGGCGGGACAGGGGACACTGAAGCTTTCTTT.

The chain carries TRBV29-1 and TRBJ1-1; unclear D gene. The V and J ends lost 7 bases and 1 base respectively, with 16 bases between them. From germline, CDR1 is SQVTM and CDR2 ANQGSEA. This CDR3 has 14 residues. The DNA of the CDR3 is TGCAGCGCTATCATGAGGTCTTCGAACACTGAAGCTTTCTTT. It codes for CSAIMRSSNTEAFF.

The CDR3 DNA reads TGTGCCAGCAGCCCGTTTCCGGCGGCCAAAAACATTCAGTACTTC. It translates to CASSPFPAAKNIQYF. The rearrangement links TRBV11-2 to TRBJ2-4, with no clear D. CDR1 and CDR2 (germline): SGHAT, FQNNGV. The CDR3 has 15 residues. The V gene lost 5 bases and the J gene lost 1 base, with 12 bases spanning the gap.

V gene TRBV4-1 combines with J gene TRBJ1-6; D perhaps matches TRBD1 (5 bases). Per the germline V gene, CDR1 is MGHRA and CDR2 is YSYEKL. Deletions cut 4 bases from V and 0 bases from J, with 16 bases between. The CDR3 contains 18 residues. The chain's CDR3 is CASSLDQGTSSYNSPLHF. The CDR3 coding sequence is TGCGCCAGCAGCCTCGATCAGGGTACGAGCTCCTATAATTCACCCCTCCACTTT.

The chain links TRBV9 to TRBJ2-6; 9 bases align to TRBD1. Germline assignment: CDR1 SGDLS and CDR2 YYNGEE. V shed 0 bases, J shed 4 bases, and the junction held 5 bases outside the gene matches. The CDR3 is made up of 17 amino acids. CDR3 region: CASSVGNRGQGANVLTF. CDR3 nucleotide sequence: TGTGCCAGCAGCGTAGGGAACAGGGGGCAAGGGGCCAACGTCCTGACTTTC. Complete variable domain (other parts from reference TRBV9 and TRBJ2-6): DSGVTQTPKHLITATGQRVTLRCSPRSGDLSVYWYQQSLDQGLQFLIQYYNGEERAKGNILERFSAQQFPDLHSELNLSSLELGDSALYFCASSVGNRGQGANVLTFGAGSRLTVL.